The 15 T cell receptor beta chains in this list originate from one sample, sequenced in a study of blood T cell repertoires in COVID-19. Profiling relied on immunoSEQ multiplex PCR, and the TCRdb table lists in-frame clones only, not all of them. The sample carries 140,000 to 150,000 clones, about three quarters recorded once. What was sequenced was peripheral blood. The receptors shown here come from a woman aged 55 to 70 with acute or convalescent COVID-19.

The chain combines TRBV27 with TRBJ1-6; D ambiguous. Trimming took 8 bases from V and 4 from J, leaving 12 bases between them. This CDR3 spans 14 amino acids. Germline lookup yields CDR1 MNHEY and CDR2 SMNVEV (reference sequence). The CDR3 DNA is TGTGCCAGCCGACTAGGAGGGTATAATTCACCCCTCCACTTT. Protein product: CASRLGGYNSPLHF.

The rearrangement links TRBV5-3 to TRBJ2-2, with TRBD2 identical over 7 bases. TRBV5-3 is designated an ORF whose function remains uncertain. The V and J ends lost 4 bases and 2 bases, in that order; junction bases with no gene match: 5. The CDR3 covers 15 residues. The CDR3 DNA sequence: TGTGCCAGAAGCCCCGCTAGCGGAAACACCGGGGAGCTGTTTTTT. Translation gives CARSPASGNTGELFF.

This chain joins TRBV12-3 or TRBV12-4 and TRBJ1-6; D remains unclear. The CDR3 is made up of 13 amino acids. Trimming stripped 5 bases from V and 10 bases from J, with 12 bases between. CDR3 amino acids: CASSGSRESPLHF. CDR3 DNA: TGTGCCAGCAGTGGATCCCGGGAGTCACCCCTCCACTTT.

In DNA, the CDR3 is TGTGCCATCAGGCAGGGGTATGGCTACACCTTC. Translation gives CAIRQGYGYTF. The chain uses TRBV10-3 and TRBJ1-2, with D perhaps matching TRBD1 (6 bases). Deletions cut 6 bases from V and 5 bases from J, with 7 bases between. Germline V CDR1 and CDR2: ENHRY, SYGVKD. This CDR3 has 11 amino acids.

The rearrangement uses TRBV25-1 and TRBJ1-1; 7 bases agree with TRBD1. Germline-derived CDR1 and CDR2 are MGHDK and SYGVNS. The CDR3 runs to 15 residues. Trimming removed 1 base from V and 3 bases from J; junction bases left unmatched: 5. CDR3 coding DNA: TGTGCCAGCAGTGAATTAGGGGGCCAGGACACTGAAGCTTTCTTT. Translation: CASSELGGQDTEAFF.

This clone came up a few times. The chain combines TRBV6-5 with TRBJ2-7; no reliable D call. Germline-derived CDR1 and CDR2 are MNHEY and SVGAGI. Trimming pared 6 bases from V and 9 bases from J, leaving 9 bases between. The CDR3 contains 10 residues. CDR3 nucleotide sequence: TGTGCCAGCAGAGGTCAGGTGCAGTACTTC. Translated: CASRGQVQYF.

The V and J genes are TRBV27 and TRBJ1-2; 7 nucleotides agree with TRBD1. Per the germline V gene, CDR1 is MNHEY and CDR2 is SMNVEV (reference sequence). The CDR3 spans 14 residues. The V gene end was trimmed by 5 bases and the J gene end by 8 bases; junction bases not matched to a gene: 11. DNA for the CDR3: TGTGCCAGCAGTCCGTTTGAGGGGGCGTTAGGCTACACCTTC. This codes for CASSPFEGALGYTF.

This clone is a singleton in its sample. V and J are TRBV19 and TRBJ2-7; D possibly corresponds to TRBD1 (6 bases). The V gene's germline CDR1 is LNHDA and CDR2 SQIVND (reference sequence). Trimming pared 6 bases from V and 2 bases from J, leaving 20 bases between. The CDR3 length is 16 residues. CDR3 in amino acids: CASSLGIGQWAYEQYF. The CDR3 DNA reads as TGTGCCAGTAGCTTAGGAATCGGACAGTGGGCCTACGAGCAGTACTTC. The full variable domain, its missing parts supplied by reference TRBV19 and TRBJ2-7, is DGGITQSPKYLFRKEGQNVTLSCEQNLNHDAMYWYRQDPGQGLRLIYYSQIVNDFQKGDIAEGYSVSREKKESFPLTVTSAQKNPTAFYLCASSLGIGQWAYEQYFGPGTRLTVT.

This CDR3 reads CSVEDPSSGKRIGELFF. DNA for the CDR3: TGCAGCGTTGAAGACCCTTCTAGCGGGAAGCGGATCGGGGAGCTGTTTTTT. The V call is TRBV29-1, the J call TRBJ2-2, with 9 bases matching TRBD2. This CDR3 has 17 amino acids. V shed 0 bases and J 7 bases; nucleotides not matched to a gene: 12. Germline V gene data show CDR1 as SQVTM and CDR2 as ANQGSEA.

The chain joins TRBV21-1 to TRBJ1-2; the table's D call TRBD1 went unverified against the DNA. TRBV21-1 is a listed pseudogene. The CDR3 spans 17 residues. CDR3 protein: CASSKGAVDREFGGYTF. CDR3 nucleotides: TGTGCCAGCAGCAAAGGGGCCGTGGACAGGGAATTCGGTGGCTACACCTTC.

The chain combines TRBV3-1 (or the pseudogene TRBV3-2) with TRBJ1-2; the D gene is possibly TRBD1 (5 bases). Trimming cost V 5 bases and J 8 bases, with 12 bases left between them. CDR3 length equals 12 residues. Per germline, CDR1 LGHDT and CDR2 YNNKEL (reference sequence). The CDR3 here is CASSGMDIGYTF. CDR3 DNA sequence: TGTGCCAGCAGCGGGATGGACATCGGCTACACCTTC.

The rearrangement links TRBV2 to TRBJ1-1; D ambiguous. Germline values: CDR1 SNHLY, CDR2 FYNNEI. CDR3 length equals 15 residues. Trimming shortened V by 7 bases and J by 1 base, and 16 bases separated the two germline ends. The CDR3 coding sequence is TGTGCCAGCATTTTGCAGAACAGTCCGAACACTGAAGCTTTCTTT. This encodes CASILQNSPNTEAFF. The full variable domain, its missing parts supplied by reference TRBV2 and TRBJ1-1, is EPEVTQTPSHQVTQMGQEVILRCVPISNHLYFYWYRQILGQKVEFLVSFYNNEISEKSEIFDDQFSVERPDGSNFTLKIRSTKLEDSAMYFCASILQNSPNTEAFFGQGTRLTVV.

The genes are TRBV18 and TRBJ2-1, with 7 bases aligning to TRBD2. The CDR3 consists of 15 residues. V lost 1 base and J lost 3; bases outside the gene matches: 3. The V gene's germline CDR1 is KGHSH and CDR2 LQKENI. DNA for the CDR3: TGTGCCAGCTCACCACGGGGCGGGGGCTACAATGAGCAGTTCTTC. It yields the protein CASSPRGGGYNEQFF.

This clone was detected only once. The V call is TRBV3-1 (or the pseudogene TRBV3-2), the J call TRBJ2-5; 7 bases align to TRBD2. V dropped 3 bases and J dropped 3; count of bases not matched to a gene: 7. Looked up from germline, CDR1 is LGHDT and CDR2 is YNNKEL (reference sequence). CDR3 size: 15 residues. CDR3 coding DNA: TGTGCCAGCAGCCAGTCTACTAGCGACAAAGAGACCCAGTACTTC. Its translation is CASSQSTSDKETQYF.

This clone was picked up a small number of times. This chain joins TRBV9 and TRBJ1-2; a possible D gene is TRBD1 (5 bases). In germline, CDR1 is SGDLS, CDR2 YYNGEE. Trimming removed 0 bases from V and 8 bases from J, with 17 bases in between. The CDR3 has 15 residues. The DNA of the CDR3 is TGTGCCAGCAGCGTAGATGCGGTCAGGGTAATGGGCTACACCTTC. Translating gives CASSVDAVRVMGYTF.